This TCR beta chain was sequenced during a study of beta chain features in type 1 diabetes. As every portion of the isolated RNA was reverse transcribed, the sequencing read expressed TCRB transcripts. Sequencing used immunoSEQ multiplex PCR; TCRdb keeps in-frame clones, though not all of them. This table holds about 16,000 clones, less than 60% found once. Sequenced input: stem cell memory CD4+ T cells from blood. The source is a woman under 30 in good health.

This CDR3 is CASSLVRDGRDGYTF. CDR3 bases: TGTGCCAGCAGCTTGGTACGGGACGGGAGGGATGGCTACACCTTC. The chain uses TRBV5-4 and TRBJ1-2; TRBD1 is a possible D gene (5 bases). CDR1 SGHNT and CDR2 YYREEE come from the germline V gene (reference sequence). V was clipped by 0 bases and J by 6 bases, with 15 bases between them. The CDR3 has 15 residues.